The clone carrying this T cell receptor beta chain came up many times. The antigen remains unidentified. The data originate from a study of T-cell memory formation after mild COVID-19. Trimming cost V 6 bases and J 2 bases; bases outside gene matches: 1. The CDR3 has 13 amino acids. CDR1 is DFQATT, CDR2 SNEGSKA, per germline (reference sequence). In TCRdb, the 5' RACE reads were re-called with MiXCR into one record per CDR3 protein. The profile shows tens of thousands of distinct CDR3 sequences, 6.5% to 9% of them singletons. Study-level findings and limits: There was no confirmation that second-wave clones peaking on day 37 were SARS-CoV-2 specific.

The chain recombines TRBV20-1 with TRBJ2-1, with 10 positions matching TRBD2. The sequence came from an adult woman who had mild COVID-19 (a few samples of this study predate the infection). Cell type and time point are not known. Sample: PBMCs or a T cell subset sorted from them (not recorded which). The CDR3 DNA is TGCAGTGCAGGACTAGCGGCCTACAATGAGCAGTTCTTC. Protein sequence: CSAGLAAYNEQFF.